This is a list of T cell receptor beta chains from one sample in a study of blood T cell repertoires in COVID-19. TCRdb keeps only in-frame clones here, not all; method: immunoSEQ multiplex PCR. The sample contains some 240,000 clones, approximately 80% of which appear only once. The specimen sequenced was peripheral blood. The source is a woman older than 75 with COVID-19, enrolled during active disease. Each CDR3 is given with its conserved first and last residue. D genes are given only for firm matches. Rows give clone size only sometimes, using once, few, many, or a class for an expanded clone.

abundance,len,d_gene,v_gene,j_gene,CDR3nt,CDR3aa
.,16,.,TRBV6-2/TRBV6-3,TRBJ2-3,TGTGCCAGCAGTTACGGGCCTACCGCGTCCACAGATACGCAGTATTTT,CASSYGPTASTDTQYF
.,15,TRBD1,TRBV6-5,TRBJ1-1,TGTGCCAGCAGTATGAGACAGGGGGGAGTCACTGAAGCTTTCTTT,CASSMRQGGVTEAFF
few,13,.,TRBV7-9,TRBJ1-1,TGTGCCAGCAGCTTATCCGCAGGTCTGGAAGCTTTCTTT,CASSLSAGLEAFF
.,13,.,TRBV15,TRBJ1-5,TGTGCCACCAGCAGAGATCGGCGAGGGCCCCAGCATTTT,CATSRDRRGPQHF
few,15,.,TRBV4-1,TRBJ2-7,TGCGCCAGCAGCCCCCGTACGGGGATGTCCTACGAGCAGTACTTC,CASSPRTGMSYEQYF
.,15,.,TRBV5-1,TRBJ1-5,TGCGCCAGCAGCCGCCTCGGTGGGTCGGGACAGCCCCAGCATTTT,CASSRLGGSGQPQHF
.,14,.,TRBV19,TRBJ1-1,TGTGCCAGTAGTATGAGGGCAAGGGACACTGAAGCTTTCTTT,CASSMRARDTEAFF
.,14,TRBD1,TRBV5-1,TRBJ2-3,TGCGCCAGCAGCTCACAGGGGCGAGAAGATACGCAGTATTTT,CASSSQGREDTQYF
.,14,.,TRBV6-4,TRBJ1-4,TGTGCCAGCAGTGACCGCGGGGGGAGTGAAAAACTGTTTTTT,CASSDRGGSEKLFF
.,12,.,TRBV2,TRBJ1-2,TGTGCCAGCAGTCGAGATGGCTATGGCTACACCTTC,CASSRDGYGYTF
.,19,TRBD2,TRBV18,TRBJ2-6,TGTGCCAGCTCACCATTGGGAGGGCAAGAACTCTCTGGGGCCAACGTCCTGACTTTC,CASSPLGGQELSGANVLTF
.,15,TRBD1,TRBV3-1/TRBV3-2,TRBJ1-2,TGTGCCAGCAGCCGATGGGACAGCCCTAACTATGGCTACACCTTC,CASSRWDSPNYGYTF
.,15,.,TRBV18,TRBJ1-2,TGTGCCAGCTCACCGACTAGCGGGACGAACTATGGCTACACCTTC,CASSPTSGTNYGYTF
.,15,.,TRBV15,TRBJ1-4,TGTGCCACCAGCAGAGATCTGGGGGCTGAAGAAAAACTGTTTTTT,CATSRDLGAEEKLFF
few,13,.,TRBV28,TRBJ1-2,TGTGCCAGCAGTTTGACTGATACCTATGGCTACACCTTC,CASSLTDTYGYTF
.,17,TRBD2,TRBV3-1/TRBV3-2,TRBJ2-1,TGTGCCAGCAGCCCCAGACTAGCGGGGGGACCCTACAATGAGCAGTTCTTC,CASSPRLAGGPYNEQFF
.,17,.,TRBV5-4,TRBJ2-1,TGTGCCAGCAGCTTTTGGGTCGGAGGGGGCGGGGTGGATGAGCAGTTCTTC,CASSFWVGGGGVDEQFF
once,14,.,TRBV7-2,TRBJ2-5,TGTGCCAGCAGCTTTATTAGCGGCAGTAAGACCCAGTACTTC,CASSFISGSKTQYF
.,13,TRBD1,TRBV30,TRBJ1-2,TGTGCCTGGACTAACAGGGGATACTATGGCTACACCTTC,CAWTNRGYYGYTF
few,14,.,TRBV5-1,TRBJ1-4,TGCGCCAGCGCAGGTTCAGGACTGGATGAAAAACTGTTTTTT,CASAGSGLDEKLFF
.,14,.,TRBV5-6,TRBJ1-1,TGTGCCAGCAGCTTGTATTGGGGCGGCACTGAAGCTTTCTTT,CASSLYWGGTEAFF
.,16,.,TRBV18,TRBJ1-3,TGTGCCAGCTCACCACAAACCCCCGGGGGGGGAAACACCATATATTTT,CASSPQTPGGGNTIYF
.,14,.,TRBV7-3,TRBJ2-1,TGTGCCAGCAGCTTAGGGTCTAGCAGCAATGAGCAGTTCTTC,CASSLGSSSNEQFF
.,15,TRBD2,TRBV19,TRBJ2-1,TGTGCCAGTAGTAGGGGTCTAGCGGGGGACAATGAGCAGTTCTTC,CASSRGLAGDNEQFF
.,13,.,TRBV28,TRBJ1-2,TGTGCCAGCAGTGAAGGACACGCACATGGCTACACCTTC,CASSEGHAHGYTF
once,16,.,TRBV5-6,TRBJ2-5,TGTGCCAGCAGCTTAGGGGTAGGTAAGGGCCAAGAGACCCAGTACTTC,CASSLGVGKGQETQYF
.,12,.,TRBV6-2/TRBV6-3,TRBJ1-2,TGTGCCAGCAGTTACAGACAGGATGGCTACACCTTC,CASSYRQDGYTF
.,15,TRBD1,TRBV5-1,TRBJ2-5,TGCGCCAGCAGCCTCTTGGGACAGCACCAAGAGACCCAGTACTTC,CASSLLGQHQETQYF
.,15,TRBD1,TRBV3-1/TRBV3-2,TRBJ1-2,TGTGCCAGCAGCCAAGGGGGACAGGGGGCAAGAGGCTACACCTTC,CASSQGGQGARGYTF
.,14,.,TRBV9,TRBJ1-5,TGTGCCAGCAGCTCCACAGAGAGCAATCAGCCCCAGCATTTT,CASSSTESNQPQHF
.,14,.,TRBV3-1/TRBV3-2,TRBJ1-1,TGTGCCAGCAGACTTTCCACAGGGTACACTGAAGCTTTCTTT,CASRLSTGYTEAFF
.,14,.,TRBV24-1,TRBJ2-3,TGTGCCACCAGTGATTCCAGGGTCACAGATACGCAGTATTTT,CATSDSRVTDTQYF
.,17,TRBD1,TRBV5-1,TRBJ2-3,TGCGCCAGCAGCTTGACCGGGACAGGACTTAGCACAGATACGCAGTATTTT,CASSLTGTGLSTDTQYF